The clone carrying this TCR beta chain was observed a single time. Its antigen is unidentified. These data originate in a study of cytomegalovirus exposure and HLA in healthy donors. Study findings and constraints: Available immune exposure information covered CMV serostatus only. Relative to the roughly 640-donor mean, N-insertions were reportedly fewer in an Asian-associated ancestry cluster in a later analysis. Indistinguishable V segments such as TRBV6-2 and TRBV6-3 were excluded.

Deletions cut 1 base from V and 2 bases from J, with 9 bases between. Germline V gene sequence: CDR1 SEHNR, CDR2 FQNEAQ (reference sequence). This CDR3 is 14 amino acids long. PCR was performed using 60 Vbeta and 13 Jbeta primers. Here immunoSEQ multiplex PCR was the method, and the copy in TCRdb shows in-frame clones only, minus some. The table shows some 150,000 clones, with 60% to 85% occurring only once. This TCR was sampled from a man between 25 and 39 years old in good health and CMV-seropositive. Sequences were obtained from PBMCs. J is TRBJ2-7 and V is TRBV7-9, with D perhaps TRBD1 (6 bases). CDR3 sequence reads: CASSLVQGPYEQYF. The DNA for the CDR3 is TGTGCCAGCAGCTTAGTACAGGGACCCTACGAGCAGTACTTC. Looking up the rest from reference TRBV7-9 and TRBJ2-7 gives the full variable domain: DTGVSQNPRHKITKRGQNVTFRCDPISEHNRLYWYRQTLGQGPEFLTYFQNEAQLEKSRLLSDRFSAERPKGSFSTLEIQRTEQGDSAMYLCASSLVQGPYEQYFGPGTRLTVT.